This T cell receptor (beta chain) was sequenced for a study of T cell responses to AZD1222 COVID-19 vaccine (dated by TCRdb to the early 2020s). A note on the overall study: AZD1222 recipients whose second dose came at about 4 weeks and those whose second dose came at about 12 weeks were combined into one group, since spike-specific TCR depth and breadth did not differ between the two schedules. Enrollment into the trials was organized by age into subgroups of 18-55, 56-69 and 70-plus years, and those subgroups contained roughly 150, 30 and 60 TCR-sequenced participants, respectively. A total of 230 or so trial participants underwent TCR sequencing, of whom 200 to 220 received two doses of AZD1222 and 26 received two doses of the MenACWY control vaccine.

The CDR3 regions of human TCRbeta chains were analyzed by immunosequencing. The source study handled its data this way. TCRs in the repertoires were compared against a reference library of SARS-CoV-2-specific TCRs that had been generated with the MIRA antigen-specificity platform. Breadth was defined as the fraction of unique TCRs that were SARS-CoV-2-associated, and depth was defined as the fraction of total T cells that were SARS-CoV-2-associated. Using the MIRA data, each spike-specific TCR was mapped to the spike region that the TCR reacts to and placed in a CD4 or CD8 class. Log10-transformed breadth and depth values were compared by one-way ANOVA with Sidak's multiple comparisons tests. TCRdb carries this immuneACCESS record with in-frame sequences only. Its versions omit some clonotypes, under half of them owing to an unresolved V gene in the studies checked, with the rest unexplained. D and trimming come from the DNA, and the V and J calls and clone size come from that table. This sample comprises 55,000 to 85,000 clones, over 80% of them detected only once. Roughly 9.8% of the sample is taken by the ten largest.

This clone has only a few counts. The antigen it binds to is not known. Base-call qualities are not available, and no considerably larger clone is one nucleotide away. Including the terminal cysteine and phenylalanine, the CDR3 comprises 14 residues. Just CDR3 DNA is preserved here, 42 bases in frame from base 1. For this chain, trimming is 6 bases at the V end and 2 bases at the J end, and the number of junction bases without a gene match is 5. The germline V gene gives CDR1 as KGHSH and CDR2 as LQKENI. The time point label here, explained by the study, means: baseline before first vaccination. Vaccinee samples were obtained from the UK trials COV001 and COV002, which included a single-blind randomized controlled phase 2/3 trial of AZD1222 (ChAdOx1 nCoV-19) in healthy adults. For TCRbeta chain sequencing, PBMC samples from trial participants were taken at day 0 and at day 28 after the second dose.

The full study reports these points: The 56-69-year group was small, and its depth increase did not reach significance, likely because of low power. Nearly half of unique spike-specific TCRs reportedly recognized epitopes outside regions mutated in the B.1.351 and B.1.1.7 variants. A significant rise in spike-specific TCR breadth and depth was observed after two AZD1222 doses relative to day 0 and relative to MenACWY recipients. The vaccine-associated CD4 TCRs covered the entire spike protein, and the dominant responses fell in regions 160-218 and 743-854. Because no day 14 peak-response samples were available, repertoires were characterized only after the peak T cell response. Conclusions about previously exposed vaccinees are limited because only six or seven AZD1222 recipients were SARS-CoV-2 seropositive at baseline. Most participants were white British and females outnumbered males, and the authors suggested that clonal diversity may have been underestimated.

This sequence uses TRBV18 and TRBJ1-1; TRBD1 fits 8 bases in the junction. The source material was peripheral blood, sampled on day 0 of AZD1222 vaccination. The clonotype was recovered from an adult in good health. The base sequence is TGTGCCAGCTCTGGGACAGGAAGAAACACTGAAGCTTTCTTT. Its translation reads: CASSGTGRNTEAFF.